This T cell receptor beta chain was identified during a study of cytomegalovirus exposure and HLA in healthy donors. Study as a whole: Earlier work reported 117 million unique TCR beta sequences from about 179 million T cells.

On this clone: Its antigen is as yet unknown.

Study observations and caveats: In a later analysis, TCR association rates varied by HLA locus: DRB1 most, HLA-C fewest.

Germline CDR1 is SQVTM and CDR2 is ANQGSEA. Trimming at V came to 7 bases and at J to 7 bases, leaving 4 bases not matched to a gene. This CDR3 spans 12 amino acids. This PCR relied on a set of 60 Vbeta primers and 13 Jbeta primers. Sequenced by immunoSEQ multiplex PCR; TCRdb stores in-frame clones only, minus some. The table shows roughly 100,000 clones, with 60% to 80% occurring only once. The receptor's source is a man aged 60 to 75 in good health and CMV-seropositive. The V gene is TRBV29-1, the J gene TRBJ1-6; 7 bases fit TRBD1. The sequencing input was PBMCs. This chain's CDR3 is CSAGDSNSPLHF. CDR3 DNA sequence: TGCAGCGCCGGGGACAGCAATTCACCCCTCCACTTT.